The sequence of this TCR beta chain was determined in a study of blood T cells in healthy people across ages. For the second PCR, which ran for 7 to 11 cycles, a sample-barcoded 5' primer and a J-beta primer mix were used. TCRdb re-called the 5' RACE reads with MiXCR, one entry per CDR3 protein. In the table there are roughly 1,800,000 distinct CDR3 sequences, roughly 52% of which are singletons. CDR1 is LNHDA, CDR2 SQIVND, per germline (reference sequence). CDR3 length: 16 amino acids. Trimming took off 5 bases at V and 8 bases at J, with 21 bases between the two ends. The chain carries TRBV19 and TRBJ1-4, with D possibly matching TRBD1 (6 bases). The TCR sequence derives from a woman between 35 and 50 years old in good health. The sample taken for sequencing was blood. CDR3 in amino acids: CASSSRQAGASEKLFF. CDR3 bases: TGTGCCAGTAGTTCCCGACAGGCGGGCGCCTCAGAAAAACTGTTTTTT.